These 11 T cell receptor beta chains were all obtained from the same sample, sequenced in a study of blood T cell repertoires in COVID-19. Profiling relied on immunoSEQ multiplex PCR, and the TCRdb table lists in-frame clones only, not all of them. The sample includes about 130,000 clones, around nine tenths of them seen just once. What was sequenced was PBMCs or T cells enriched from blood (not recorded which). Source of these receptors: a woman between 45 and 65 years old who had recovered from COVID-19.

The CDR3 is CASSQVYIRQDYNEQFF. CDR3 bases: TGTGCCAGCAGCCAAGTCTATATTCGGCAGGATTACAATGAGCAGTTCTTC. The rearrangement uses TRBV3-1 (or the pseudogene TRBV3-2) and TRBJ2-1; D gene uncertain. Trimming removed 1 base at V and 4 bases at J, with 17 bases between. The germline CDR1 and CDR2 sequences are LGHDT and YNNKEL (reference sequence). The CDR3 length is 17 residues.

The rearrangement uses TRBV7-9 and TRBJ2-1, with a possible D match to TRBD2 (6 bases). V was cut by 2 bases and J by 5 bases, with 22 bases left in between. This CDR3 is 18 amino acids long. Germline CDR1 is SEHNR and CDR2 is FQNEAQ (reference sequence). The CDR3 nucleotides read TGTGCCAGCAGCTTACCCCTCAGGTTTGCGGGGAGGAACAATGAGCAGTTCTTC. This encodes CASSLPLRFAGRNNEQFF.

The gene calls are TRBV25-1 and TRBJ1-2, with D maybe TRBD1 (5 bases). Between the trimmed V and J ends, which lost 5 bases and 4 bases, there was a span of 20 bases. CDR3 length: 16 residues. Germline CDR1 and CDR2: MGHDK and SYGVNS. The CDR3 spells CASSPLGGTAFYGYTF. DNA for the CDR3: TGTGCCAGCAGTCCGCTGGGGGGGACTGCTTTCTATGGCTACACCTTC.

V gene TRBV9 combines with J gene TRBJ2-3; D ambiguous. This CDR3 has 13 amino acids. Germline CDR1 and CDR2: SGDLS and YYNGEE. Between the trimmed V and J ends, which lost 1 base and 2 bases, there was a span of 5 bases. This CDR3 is CASSVSVTDTQYF. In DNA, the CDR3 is TGTGCCAGCAGCGTATCTGTCACAGATACGCAGTATTTT.

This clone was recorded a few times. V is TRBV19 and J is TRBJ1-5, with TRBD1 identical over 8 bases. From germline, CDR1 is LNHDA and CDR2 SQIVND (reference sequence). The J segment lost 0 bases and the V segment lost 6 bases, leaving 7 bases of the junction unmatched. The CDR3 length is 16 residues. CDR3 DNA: TGTGCCAGTAGCAGACAGGGGTTGAATAGCAATCAGCCCCAGCATTTT. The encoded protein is CASSRQGLNSNQPQHF.

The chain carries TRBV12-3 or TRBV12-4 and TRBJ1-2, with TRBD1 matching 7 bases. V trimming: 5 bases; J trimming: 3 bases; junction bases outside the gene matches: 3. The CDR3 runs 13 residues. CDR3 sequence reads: CASSHRGHYGYTF. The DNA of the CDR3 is TGTGCCAGCAGTCACAGGGGCCACTATGGCTACACCTTC.

Here the CDR3 reads CASSNRGTNTEAFF. DNA of the CDR3: TGTGCCAGCAGCAACAGGGGGACTAACACTGAAGCTTTCTTT. The chain recombines TRBV21-1 with TRBJ1-1; the D segment call TRBD1 is taken from the table without a DNA check. TRBV21-1 is an annotated pseudogene. There are 14 residues in the CDR3.

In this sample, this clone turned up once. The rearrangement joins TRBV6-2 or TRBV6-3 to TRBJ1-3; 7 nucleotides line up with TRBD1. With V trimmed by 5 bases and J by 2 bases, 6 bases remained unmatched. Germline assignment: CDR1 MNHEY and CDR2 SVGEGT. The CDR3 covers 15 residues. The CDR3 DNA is TGTGCCAGCAGTCGGGACAGCCGGACTGGAAACACCATATATTTT. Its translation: CASSRDSRTGNTIYF.

The CDR3, as DNA: TGCGCCAGCAGCTTGTCCCCCGAGCGGGGGGGATTCACCGGGGAGCTGTTTTTT. Translating gives CASSLSPERGGFTGELFF. This chain uses TRBV5-1 with TRBJ2-2; 10 nucleotides agree with TRBD2. CDR3 length: 18 residues. Germline V CDR1 and CDR2: SGHRS, YFSETQ. J gave up 4 bases and V 1 base, and 10 bases lay outside the gene matches.

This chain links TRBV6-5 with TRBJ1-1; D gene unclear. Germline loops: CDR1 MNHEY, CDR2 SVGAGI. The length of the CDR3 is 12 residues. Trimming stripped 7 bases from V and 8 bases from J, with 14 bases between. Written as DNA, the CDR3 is TGTGCCAGCACCACCACGGGATACGAAGCTTTCTTT. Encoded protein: CASTTTGYEAFF.

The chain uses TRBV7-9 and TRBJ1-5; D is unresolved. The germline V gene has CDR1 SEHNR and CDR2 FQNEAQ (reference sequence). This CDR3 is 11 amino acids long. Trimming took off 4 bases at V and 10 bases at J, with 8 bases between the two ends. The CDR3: CASSYEGPQHF. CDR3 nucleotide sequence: TGTGCCAGCAGCTACGAGGGTCCCCAGCATTTT. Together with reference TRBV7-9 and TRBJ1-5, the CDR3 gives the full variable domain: DTGVSQNPRHKITKRGQNVTFRCDPISEHNRLYWYRQTLGQGPEFLTYFQNEAQLEKSRLLSDRFSAERPKGSFSTLEIQRTEQGDSAMYLCASSYEGPQHFGDGTRLSIL.